This T cell receptor (beta chain) derives from a study of T cell responses to AZD1222 COVID-19 vaccine. General study findings and limits: Compared with day 0, the breadth and depth of the Spike-specific TCR repertoire rose significantly after two doses of AZD1222.

CDR3 length equals 14 residues. The V gene lost 0 bases and the J gene lost 6 bases, with 12 bases spanning the gap. From germline, CDR1 is SGHTA and CDR2 FQGTGA. Comment on this clone: Its target is not known.

Assay used: immunoSEQ multiplex PCR; TCRdb lists only in-frame clones, some missing. The sample lists 130,000 to 150,000 clones, around 88% occurring once. This sequence joins TRBV7-3 and TRBJ2-7, with D tentatively TRBD1 or TRBD2 (5 bases each). The receptor's source is an adult in good health. The sequences come from peripheral blood, collected on day 0 of AZD1222 vaccination. Here the CDR3 DNA reads TGTGCCAGCAGCTTAACTGGGACGGCGAGCGAGCAGTACTTC. Amino acids: CASSLTGTASEQYF.